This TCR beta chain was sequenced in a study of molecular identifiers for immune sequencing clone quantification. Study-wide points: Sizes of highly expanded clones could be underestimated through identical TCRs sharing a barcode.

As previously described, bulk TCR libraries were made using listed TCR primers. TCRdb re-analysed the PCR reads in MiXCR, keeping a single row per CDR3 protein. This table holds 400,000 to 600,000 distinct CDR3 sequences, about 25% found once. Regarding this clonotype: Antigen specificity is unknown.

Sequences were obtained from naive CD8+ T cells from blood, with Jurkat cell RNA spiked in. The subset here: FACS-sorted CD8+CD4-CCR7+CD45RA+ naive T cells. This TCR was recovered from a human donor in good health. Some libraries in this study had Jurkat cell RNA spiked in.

The CDR3 coding sequence is TGCGCCAGCAGCCTGAACTGGGGAGATACGCAGTATTTT. Its protein is CASSLNWGDTQYF. V and J are TRBV4-3 and TRBJ2-3; D remains unclear. CDR3 length: 13 amino acids. Germline-derived CDR1 and CDR2 are LGHNA and YSLEER. V lost 4 bases and J 5 bases, leaving 10 bases between the germline ends.